This T cell receptor (beta chain) was sequenced during a study of CD8 T cells in ankylosing spondylitis. Study-wide findings and caveats: Relatively rare in peripheral blood, disease-linked clones were also CD8+. Typical of ankylosing spondylitis blood, it appeared, was a TCR beta motif of eight highly homologous variants. Clones linked to disease were reported to show significant enrichment in matched ankylosing spondylitis synovial fluid.

This clonotype has a handful of counts. The antigen is not known. For TCR beta, libraries came from quantitative 5'-RACE with molecular barcodes. TCRdb called the 5' RACE reads again in MiXCR, with one record for every CDR3 protein. The sample lists about 250,000 distinct CDR3 sequences, 10% occurring once. Input material: blood, either unsorted or a sorted T cell fraction (not recorded which). This clonotype originated in a male donor with ankylosing spondylitis or in good health (not recorded which).

The CDR3 region is CAWSVRVGGYTF. CDR3 DNA: TGTGCCTGGAGTGTACGAGTGGGTGGCTACACCTTC. V and J are TRBV30 and TRBJ1-2; D remains ambiguous. Per the germline V gene, CDR1 is GTSNPN and CDR2 is SVGIG (reference sequence). The CDR3 has 12 amino acids. The V end was cut by 0 bases, the J end by 7 bases, with 9 bases between.